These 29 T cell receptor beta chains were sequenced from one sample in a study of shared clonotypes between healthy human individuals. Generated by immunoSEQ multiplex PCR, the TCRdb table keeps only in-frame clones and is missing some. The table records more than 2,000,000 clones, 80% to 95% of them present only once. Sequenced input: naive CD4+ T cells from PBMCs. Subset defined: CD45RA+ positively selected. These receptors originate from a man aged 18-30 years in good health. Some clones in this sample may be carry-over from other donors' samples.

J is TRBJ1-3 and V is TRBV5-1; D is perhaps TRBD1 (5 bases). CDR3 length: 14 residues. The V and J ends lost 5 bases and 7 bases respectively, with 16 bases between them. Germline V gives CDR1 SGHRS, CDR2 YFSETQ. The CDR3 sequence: CASSPDLRGNTIYF. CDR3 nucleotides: TGCGCCAGCAGTCCGGACTTACGGGGGAACACCATATATTTT.

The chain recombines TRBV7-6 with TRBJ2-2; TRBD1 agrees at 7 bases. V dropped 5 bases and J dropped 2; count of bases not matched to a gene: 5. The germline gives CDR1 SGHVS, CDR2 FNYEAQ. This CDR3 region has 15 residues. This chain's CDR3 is CASSRQGRNTGELFF. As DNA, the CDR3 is TGTGCCAGCAGCCGACAGGGCCGAAACACCGGGGAGCTGTTTTTT.

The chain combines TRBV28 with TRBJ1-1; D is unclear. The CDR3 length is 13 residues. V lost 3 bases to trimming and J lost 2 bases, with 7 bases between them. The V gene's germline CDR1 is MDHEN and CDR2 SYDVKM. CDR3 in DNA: TGTGCCAGCAGTTTCGTGACAAACACTGAAGCTTTCTTT. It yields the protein CASSFVTNTEAFF.

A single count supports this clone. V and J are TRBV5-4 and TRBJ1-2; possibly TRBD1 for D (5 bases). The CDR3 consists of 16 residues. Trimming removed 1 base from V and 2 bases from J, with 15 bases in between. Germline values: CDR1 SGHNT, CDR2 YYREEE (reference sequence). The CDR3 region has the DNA TGTGCCAGCAGCTTGACACCGGGGGGACTAAACTATGGCTACACCTTC. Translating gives CASSLTPGGLNYGYTF.

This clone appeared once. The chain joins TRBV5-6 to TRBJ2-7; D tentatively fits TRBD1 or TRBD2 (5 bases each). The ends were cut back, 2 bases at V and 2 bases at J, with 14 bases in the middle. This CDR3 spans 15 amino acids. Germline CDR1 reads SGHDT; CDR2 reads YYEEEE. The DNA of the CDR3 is TGTGCCAGCAGCTTTACCGGGACGAATCCCTACGAGCAGTACTTC. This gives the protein CASSFTGTNPYEQYF.

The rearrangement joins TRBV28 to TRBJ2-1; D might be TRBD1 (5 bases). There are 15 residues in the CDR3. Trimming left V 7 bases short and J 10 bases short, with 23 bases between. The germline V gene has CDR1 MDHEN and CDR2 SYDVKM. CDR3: CASITGGQNNGEQFF. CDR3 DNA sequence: TGTGCCAGCATTACGGGTGGACAAAATAATGGAGAGCAGTTCTTC. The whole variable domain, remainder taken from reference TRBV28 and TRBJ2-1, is DVKVTQSSRYLVKRTGEKVFLECVQDMDHENMFWYRQDPGLGLRLIYFSYDVKMKEKGDIPEGYSVSREKKERFSLILESASTNQTSMYLCASITGGQNNGEQFFGPGTRLTVL.

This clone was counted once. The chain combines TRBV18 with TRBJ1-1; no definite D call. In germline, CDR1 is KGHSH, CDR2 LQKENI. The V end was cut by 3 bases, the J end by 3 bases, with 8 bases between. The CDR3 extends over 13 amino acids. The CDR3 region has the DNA TGTGCCAGCTCACCGTTTGTGTACACTGAAGCTTTCTTT. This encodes CASSPFVYTEAFF. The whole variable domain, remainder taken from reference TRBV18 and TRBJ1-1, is NAGVMQNPRHLVRRRGQEARLRCSPMKGHSHVYWYRQLPEEGLKFMVYLQKENIIDESGMPKERFSAEFPKEGPSILRIQQVVRGDSAAYFCASSPFVYTEAFFGQGTRLTVV.

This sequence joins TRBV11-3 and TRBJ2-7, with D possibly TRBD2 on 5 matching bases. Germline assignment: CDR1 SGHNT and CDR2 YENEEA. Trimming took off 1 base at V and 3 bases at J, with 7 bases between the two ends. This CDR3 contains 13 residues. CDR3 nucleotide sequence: TGTGCCAGCAGCTTAGCCGGGAACTACGAGCAGTACTTC. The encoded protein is CASSLAGNYEQYF. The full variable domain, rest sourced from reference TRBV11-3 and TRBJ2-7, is EAGVVQSPRYKIIEKKQPVAFWCNPISGHNTLYWYLQNLGQGPELLIRYENEEAVDDSQLPKDRFSAERLKGVDSTLKIQPAELGDSAVYLCASSLAGNYEQYFGPGTRLTVT.

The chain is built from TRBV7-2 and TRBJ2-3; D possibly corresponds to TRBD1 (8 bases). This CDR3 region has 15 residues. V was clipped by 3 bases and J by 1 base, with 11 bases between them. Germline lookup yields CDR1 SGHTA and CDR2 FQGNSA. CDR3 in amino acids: CASSFTGGGTDTQYF. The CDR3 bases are TGTGCCAGCAGCTTCACAGGGGGGGGCACAGATACGCAGTATTTT.

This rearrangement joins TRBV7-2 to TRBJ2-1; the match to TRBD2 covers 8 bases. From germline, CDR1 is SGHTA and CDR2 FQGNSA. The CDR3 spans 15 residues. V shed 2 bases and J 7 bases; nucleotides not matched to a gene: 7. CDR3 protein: CASSLWFSGNNEQFF. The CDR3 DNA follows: TGTGCCAGCAGCTTATGGTTTAGCGGGAATAATGAGCAGTTCTTC.

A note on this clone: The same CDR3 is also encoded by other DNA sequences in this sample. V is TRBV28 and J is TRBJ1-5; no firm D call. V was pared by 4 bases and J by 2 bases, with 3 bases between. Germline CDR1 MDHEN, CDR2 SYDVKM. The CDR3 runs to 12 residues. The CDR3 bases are TGTGCCAGCAGTTATGGCAATCAGCCCCAGCATTTT. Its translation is CASSYGNQPQHF.

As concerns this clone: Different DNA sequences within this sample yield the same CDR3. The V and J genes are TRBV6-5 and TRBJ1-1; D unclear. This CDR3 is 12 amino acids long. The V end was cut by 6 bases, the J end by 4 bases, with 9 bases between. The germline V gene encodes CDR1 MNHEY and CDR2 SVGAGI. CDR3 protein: CASSHRGTEAFF. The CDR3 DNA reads TGTGCCAGCAGCCACCGTGGCACTGAAGCTTTCTTT.

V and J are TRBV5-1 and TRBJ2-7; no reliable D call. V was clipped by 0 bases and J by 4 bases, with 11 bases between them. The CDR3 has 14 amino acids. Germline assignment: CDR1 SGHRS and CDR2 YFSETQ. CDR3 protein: CASSLGSVQYEQYF. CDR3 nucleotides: TGCGCCAGCAGCTTGGGGTCTGTACAGTACGAGCAGTACTTC.

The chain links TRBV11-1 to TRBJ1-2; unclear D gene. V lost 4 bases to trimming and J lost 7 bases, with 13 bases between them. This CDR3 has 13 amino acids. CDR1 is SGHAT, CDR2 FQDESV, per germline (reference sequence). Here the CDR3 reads CASSWTGPSGYTF. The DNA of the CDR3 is TGTGCCAGCAGCTGGACGGGCCCCAGTGGCTACACCTTC.

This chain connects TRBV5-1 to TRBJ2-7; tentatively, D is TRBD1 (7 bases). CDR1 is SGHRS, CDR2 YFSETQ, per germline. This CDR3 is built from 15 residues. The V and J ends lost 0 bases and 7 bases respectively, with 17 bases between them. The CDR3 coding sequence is TGCGCCAGCAGCTTGGAGTGGGCAGGGGGGTTAGAGCAGTACTTC. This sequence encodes CASSLEWAGGLEQYF.

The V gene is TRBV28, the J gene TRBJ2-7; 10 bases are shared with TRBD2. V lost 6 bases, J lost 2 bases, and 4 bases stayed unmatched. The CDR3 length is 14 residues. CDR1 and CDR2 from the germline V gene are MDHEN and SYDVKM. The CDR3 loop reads CASREREGPYEQYF. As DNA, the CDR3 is TGTGCCAGCAGGGAGCGGGAGGGACCCTACGAGCAGTACTTC.

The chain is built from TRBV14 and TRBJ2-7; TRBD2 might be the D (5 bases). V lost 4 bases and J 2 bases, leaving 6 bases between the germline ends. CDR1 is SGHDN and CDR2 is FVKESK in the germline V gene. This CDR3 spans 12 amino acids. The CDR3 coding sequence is TGTGCCAGCAGCCGAGGGCCCTACGAGCAGTACTTC. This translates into CASSRGPYEQYF.

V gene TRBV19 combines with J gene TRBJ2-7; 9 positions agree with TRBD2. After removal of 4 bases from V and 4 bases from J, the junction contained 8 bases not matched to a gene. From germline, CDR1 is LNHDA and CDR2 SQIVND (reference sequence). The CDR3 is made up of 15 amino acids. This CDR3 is CASSRFAGGTYEQYF. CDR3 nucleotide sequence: TGTGCCAGTAGTAGATTTGCGGGAGGGACATACGAGCAGTACTTC.

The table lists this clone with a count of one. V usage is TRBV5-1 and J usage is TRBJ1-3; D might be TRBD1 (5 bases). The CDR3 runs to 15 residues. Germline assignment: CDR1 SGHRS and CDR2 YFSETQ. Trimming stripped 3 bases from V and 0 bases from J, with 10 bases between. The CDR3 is CASSWGGGSGNTIYF. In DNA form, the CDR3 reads TGCGCCAGCAGCTGGGGCGGAGGCTCTGGAAACACCATATATTTT.

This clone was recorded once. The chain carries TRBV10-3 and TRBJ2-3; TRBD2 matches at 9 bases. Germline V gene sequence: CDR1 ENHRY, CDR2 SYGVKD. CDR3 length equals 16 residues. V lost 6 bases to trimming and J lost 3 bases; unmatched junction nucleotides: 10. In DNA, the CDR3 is TGTGCCATCAGGTGGGGTAGCGGGGGCGTTACAGATACGCAGTATTTT. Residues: CAIRWGSGGVTDTQYF.

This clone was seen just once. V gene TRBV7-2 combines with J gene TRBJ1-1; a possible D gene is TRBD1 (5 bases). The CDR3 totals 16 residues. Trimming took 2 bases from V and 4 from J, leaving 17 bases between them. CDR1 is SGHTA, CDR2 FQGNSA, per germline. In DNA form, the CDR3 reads TGTGCCAGCAGCTTAATCTGGGTTACCCAGGGCACTGAAGCTTTCTTT. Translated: CASSLIWVTQGTEAFF.

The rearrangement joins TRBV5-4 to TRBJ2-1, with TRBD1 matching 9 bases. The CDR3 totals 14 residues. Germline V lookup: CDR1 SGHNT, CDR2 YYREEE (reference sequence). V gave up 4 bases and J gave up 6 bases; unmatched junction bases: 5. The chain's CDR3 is CASSTQQGANEQFF. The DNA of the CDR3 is TGTGCCAGCAGCACCCAACAGGGGGCCAATGAGCAGTTCTTC.

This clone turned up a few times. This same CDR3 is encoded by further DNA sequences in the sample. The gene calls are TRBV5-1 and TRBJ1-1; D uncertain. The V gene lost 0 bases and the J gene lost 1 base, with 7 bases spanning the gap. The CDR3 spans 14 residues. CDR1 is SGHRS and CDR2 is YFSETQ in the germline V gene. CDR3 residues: CASSLGVSNTEAFF. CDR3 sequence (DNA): TGCGCCAGCAGCTTGGGGGTTTCGAACACTGAAGCTTTCTTT.

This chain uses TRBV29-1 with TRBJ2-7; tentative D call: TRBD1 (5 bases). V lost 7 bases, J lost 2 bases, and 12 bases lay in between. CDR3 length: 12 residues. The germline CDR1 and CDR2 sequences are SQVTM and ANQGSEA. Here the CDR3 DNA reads TGCAGCGCAGTGACAGACACCTACGAGCAGTACTTC. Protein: CSAVTDTYEQYF.

This CDR3 reads CATSRDRSWTNEKLFF. In DNA, the CDR3 is TGTGCCACCAGCAGAGACAGGTCATGGACTAATGAAAAACTGTTTTTT. The chain recombines TRBV15 with TRBJ1-4; D gene uncertain. Germline V gene data show CDR1 as LNHNV and CDR2 as YYDKDF (reference sequence). Trimming stripped 0 bases from V and 2 bases from J, with 10 bases between. The CDR3 covers 16 residues.

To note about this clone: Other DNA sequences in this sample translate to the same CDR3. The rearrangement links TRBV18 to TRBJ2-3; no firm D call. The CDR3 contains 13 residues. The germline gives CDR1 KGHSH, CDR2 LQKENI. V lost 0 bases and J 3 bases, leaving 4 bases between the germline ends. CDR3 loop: CASSPPSTDTQYF. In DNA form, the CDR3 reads TGTGCCAGCTCACCACCGTCTACAGATACGCAGTATTTT.

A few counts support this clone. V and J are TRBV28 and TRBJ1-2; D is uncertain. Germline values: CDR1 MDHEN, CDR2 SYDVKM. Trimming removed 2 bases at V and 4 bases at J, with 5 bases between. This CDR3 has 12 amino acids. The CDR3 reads CASSLKLYGYTF. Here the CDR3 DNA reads TGTGCCAGCAGTTTAAAACTCTATGGCTACACCTTC.

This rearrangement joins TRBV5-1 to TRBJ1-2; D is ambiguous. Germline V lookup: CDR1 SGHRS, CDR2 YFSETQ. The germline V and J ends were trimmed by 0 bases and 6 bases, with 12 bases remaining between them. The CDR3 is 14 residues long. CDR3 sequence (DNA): TGCGCCAGCAGCTTGGATTCGGCCGTCAATGGCTACACCTTC. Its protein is CASSLDSAVNGYTF.

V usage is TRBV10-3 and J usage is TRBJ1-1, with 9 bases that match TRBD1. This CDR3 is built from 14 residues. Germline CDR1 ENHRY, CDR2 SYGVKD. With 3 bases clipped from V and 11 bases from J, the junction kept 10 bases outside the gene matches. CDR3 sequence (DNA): TGTGCCATCAGTGAACCCCGGGACAGGGTCGGCGCTTTCTTT. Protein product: CAISEPRDRVGAFF.